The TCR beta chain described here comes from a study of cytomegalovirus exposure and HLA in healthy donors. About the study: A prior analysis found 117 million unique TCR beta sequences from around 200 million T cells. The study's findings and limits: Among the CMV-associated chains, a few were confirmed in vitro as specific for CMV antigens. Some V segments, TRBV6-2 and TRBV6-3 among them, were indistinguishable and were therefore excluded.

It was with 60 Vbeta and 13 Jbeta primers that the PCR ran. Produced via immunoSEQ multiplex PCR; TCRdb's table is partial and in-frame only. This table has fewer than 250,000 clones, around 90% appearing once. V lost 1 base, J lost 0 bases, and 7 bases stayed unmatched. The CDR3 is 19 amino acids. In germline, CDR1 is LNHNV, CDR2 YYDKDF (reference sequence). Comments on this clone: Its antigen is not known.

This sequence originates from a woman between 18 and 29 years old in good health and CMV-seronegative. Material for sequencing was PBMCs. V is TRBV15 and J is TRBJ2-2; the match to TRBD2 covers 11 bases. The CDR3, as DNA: TGTGCCACCAGCAGAGCCGGCGCTAGCGGGGGGTCGAACACCGGGGAGCTGTTTTTT. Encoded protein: CATSRAGASGGSNTGELFF.